This TCR beta chain derives from a study of blood T cell repertoires in COVID-19. Clones were read by immunoSEQ multiplex PCR, and TCRdb kept only the in-frame ones, dropping some. The table includes approximately 210,000 clones, roughly 84% detected once. The clonotype was recovered from a man aged 35-49 years with active or convalescent COVID-19. The sequenced material came from peripheral blood.

CDR3 region: CASSQDQYGTGGYEQYF. Written as DNA, the CDR3 is TGCGCCAGCAGCCAAGATCAATATGGGACAGGGGGCTACGAGCAGTACTTC. The chain employs TRBV4-1 and TRBJ2-7; 11 positions match TRBD1. The germline CDR1 and CDR2 sequences are MGHRA and YSYEKL. The length of the CDR3 is 17 residues. V gave up 0 bases and J gave up 3 bases; unmatched junction bases: 7.